These T cell receptor beta chains were read from a single sample in a study of T cells in Graves' hyperthyroidism and ophthalmopathy. One entry per CDR3 protein, called by TCRdb with MiXCR from the multiplex PCR reads. Of 250,000 or so distinct CDR3 sequences in the sample, roughly 15% were seen once. The sample comprised blood. All receptors come from a woman aged 45-60 years with Graves' hyperthyroidism that later progressed to Graves' ophthalmopathy. Each CDR3 is given with its conserved first and last residue. A D gene is named only where the DNA matches it firmly. Expanded clones get a size class; other rows say once, few or many, or leave the size out.

>TRBJ2-7|-|-|TRBV19
TGTGCCAGTAGTTTGAGGCGGGTGAAAATATACGAGCAGTACTTC
CASSLRRVKIYEQYF
>TRBJ2-7|-|-|TRBV5-4
TGTGCCAGCAGGGAGATTCAGGGAGGATACGAGCAGTACTTC
CASREIQGGYEQYF
>TRBJ2-2|-|few|TRBV27
TGTGCCAGCAGTTTATTCGGCAGGAACACCGGGGAGCTGTTTTTT
CASSLFGRNTGELFF
>TRBJ1-5|-|-|TRBV20-1
TGCAGTGCTAACCGACAGGTTATCGGGGGCAATCAGCCCCAGCATTTT
CSANRQVIGGNQPQHF
>TRBJ1-4|TRBD1|many|TRBV18
TGTGCCAGCTCACGGACAGGGGACGAGGAAAAACTGTTTTTT
CASSRTGDEEKLFF
>TRBJ2-3|-|-|TRBV19
TGTGCCAGTAGAGGGAGAGAAGGACCCCACACAGATACGCAGTATTTT
CASRGREGPHTDTQYF
>TRBJ1-2|TRBD1|many|TRBV7-8
TGTGCCAGCAGCTTAGGGAACAGGGGTTATGGCTACACCTTC
CASSLGNRGYGYTF
>TRBJ2-7|-|many|TRBV2
TGTGCCAGCAGTGAACATTCCGATCAAAGCGAGCAGTACTTC
CASSEHSDQSEQYF
>TRBJ2-3|-|many|TRBV24-1
TGTGCCACCAGTGATCGTAGTCACCTTAGCACAGATACGCAGTATTTT
CATSDRSHLSTDTQYF
>TRBJ1-1|-|many|TRBV6-1
TGTGCCAGCACCGTCGGGGGCGGATACACTGAAGCTTTCTTT
CASTVGGGYTEAFF
>TRBJ2-5|TRBD1|-|TRBV6-1
TGTGCCAGCAGACCCACAGGGGGCCAAGAGACCCAGTACTTC
CASRPTGGQETQYF
>TRBJ2-1|TRBD2|many|TRBV11-2
TGTGCCAGCAGCTCCCTCGGCGGGAGGGAGAATGAGCAGTTCTTC
CASSSLGGRENEQFF
>TRBJ2-3|TRBD2|-|TRBV6-2/TRBV6-3
TGTGCCAGCAAGATCGGAGCGGGAGGAGGGGATACGCAGTATTTT
CASKIGAGGGDTQYF
>TRBJ2-4|TRBD1|many|TRBV28
TGTGCCAGCAGCGACAGGGGTACGGCCAAAAACATTCAGTACTTC
CASSDRGTAKNIQYF
>TRBJ1-1|TRBD1|many|TRBV3-1
TGTGCCAGCAGCCCCTCTCACGGGACAGGAGAAGCTTTCTTT
CASSPSHGTGEAFF
>TRBJ1-3|-|-|TRBV5-1
TGCGCCAGCAGCTTATCTCAATTGAGCTCTGGAAACACCATATATTTT
CASSLSQLSSGNTIYF
>TRBJ1-2|TRBD1|many|TRBV29-1
TGCAGCGTTGCAGGGGGCAACTATGGCTACACCTTC
CSVAGGNYGYTF
>TRBJ2-1|TRBD1|few|TRBV30
TGTGCCTGGGCGGGACAGGGTAACGAGCAGTTCTTC
CAWAGQGNEQFF
>TRBJ1-6|-|many|TRBV3-1
TGTGCCAGCAGTAACCGGGACCGGAATTCACCCCTCCACTTT
CASSNRDRNSPLHF
>TRBJ1-2|-|many|TRBV27
TGTGCCAGCAGTACATATCCCCCGGGGTCCTATGGCTACACCTTC
CASSTYPPGSYGYTF
>TRBJ2-7|-|many|TRBV5-1
TGCGCCAGCAGTTTTCAGGGTTTTGAGGACGAGCAGTACTTC
CASSFQGFEDEQYF
>TRBJ1-4|-|many|TRBV18
TGTGCCACCCGGCGCCCTAATGAAAAGCTGTTTTTT
CATRRPNEKLFF
>TRBJ1-2|-|many|TRBV24-1
TGTGCCACCAGTGATTTTTGGGGCTACACCTTC
CATSDFWGYTF
>TRBJ2-5|-|many|TRBV7-3
TGTGCCAGCAGCTTATTCGGACGGCGGGAAGAGGCCCAGTACTTC
CASSLFGRREEAQYF
>TRBJ2-7|-|many|TRBV3-1
TGTGCCAGCAGCCAACGACAGGAACCCTCAAAGTACTTC
CASSQRQEPSKYF
>TRBJ2-4|-|many|TRBV7-8
TGTGCCAGCAGCTCCACCGCACAGCAAAACATTCAGTACTTC
CASSSTAQQNIQYF
>TRBJ2-7|-|many|TRBV28
TGTGCCAGCAGTTTAAGTACAGCGGACACCTACGAGCAGTACTTC
CASSLSTADTYEQYF
>TRBJ1-6|TRBD1|many|TRBV18
TGTGCCAGCTCAGCCCCGGGACAGGGGAATTCACCCCTCCACTTT
CASSAPGQGNSPLHF
>TRBJ2-1|-|many|TRBV29-1
TGCAGCGTTCCCAGGCGATACAATGAGCAGTTCTTC
CSVPRRYNEQFF
>TRBJ2-3|-|-|TRBV6-1
TGTGCCAGCAGACCCGGAGGGCTAACAGATACGCAGTATTTT
CASRPGGLTDTQYF
>TRBJ1-1|-|-|TRBV2
TGTGCCAGCAGTGAAAATGGGGGCGCTAGGGTTACTGAAGCTTTCTTT
CASSENGGARVTEAFF
>TRBJ2-3|-|-|TRBV5-1
TGCGCCAGCAGCTCGGGGCCTCCCACAGATACGCAGTATTTT
CASSSGPPTDTQYF
>TRBJ2-5|TRBD2|many|TRBV20-1
TGCAGTGCCCGAAGACTAGCGGGGCAGGAAGAGACCCAGTACTTC
CSARRLAGQEETQYF
>TRBJ1-5|-|many|TRBV12-3/TRBV12-4
TGTGCCAGCAGCACAGGGTCGTGGGGCAGCAATCAGCCCCAGCATTTT
CASSTGSWGSNQPQHF
>TRBJ1-2|-|few|TRBV4-1
TGCGCCAGCAGCCAAGATTCCCTCGACGGACGGGATGGCTACACCTTC
CASSQDSLDGRDGYTF
>TRBJ1-1|-|many|TRBV2
TGTGCCAGCATGACCTTAATAGGGACTGAAGCTTTCTTT
CASMTLIGTEAFF
>TRBJ1-1|-|many|TRBV19
TGTGCCAGTAGATCCCCCATGAACACTGAAGCTTTCTTT
CASRSPMNTEAFF
>TRBJ1-1|-|many|TRBV20-1
TGCAGTGCTAGAGGGGTTAGGGGGGACGCGAACACTGAAGCTTTCTTT
CSARGVRGDANTEAFF
>TRBJ2-1|TRBD2|-|TRBV7-6
TGTGCCAGCAGCCCGCTAGCGGGAGTTGGTGAGCAGTTCTTC
CASSPLAGVGEQFF
>TRBJ2-7|-|-|TRBV28
TGTGCCAGCAGTTTATATGGGGCTGCGGGTGAGCAGTACTTC
CASSLYGAAGEQYF
>TRBJ2-5|-|-|TRBV6-1
TGTGCCAGCACCAGGGAAAGAGAGACCCAGTACTTC
CASTRERETQYF
>TRBJ1-1|-|-|TRBV27
TGTGCCAGCAGTTCATCAGGGGTCGATACGAGCACTGAAGCTTTCTTT
CASSSSGVDTSTEAFF
>TRBJ2-7|TRBD1|many|TRBV10-3
TGTGCCATCGGGGGACAGACAAACCGCTACGAGCAGTACTTC
CAIGGQTNRYEQYF
>TRBJ2-7|-|many|TRBV3-1
TGTGCCAGCAGCAACTCGCTCTACGAGCAGTACTTC
CASSNSLYEQYF
>TRBJ2-7|-|few|TRBV20-1
TGCAGTGCTAGAGATATAGCGGAGTCCTACGAGCAGTACTTC
CSARDIAESYEQYF